The 30 T cell receptor beta chains below were found in one sample sequenced in a study of shared clonotypes between healthy human individuals. Sequenced by immunoSEQ multiplex PCR; TCRdb stores in-frame clones only, minus some. This sample yields about 2.2 million clones, of which roughly 95% are seen a single time; more than 1.5% belongs to the top ten. CD8 cells regarded as naive lacked CD45RO, were positively chosen for CCR7, and omitted terminally differentiated effector memory CD45RA+ cells. The source material was naive CD8+ T cells from PBMCs. The source of these receptors is a man aged 18 to 30 in good health. Some clones in this sample may be carry-over from other donors' samples.

This sequence joins TRBV4-1 and TRBJ2-2; 8 bases are shared with TRBD1. This CDR3 is built from 15 residues. Germline V CDR1 and CDR2: MGHRA, YSYEKL. Trimming cost V 3 bases and J 5 bases; bases outside gene matches: 5. CDR3 DNA sequence: TGCGCCAGCAGCCAGACGACAGGGGATACCGGGGAGCTGTTTTTT. Protein: CASSQTTGDTGELFF.

The V and J genes are TRBV10-1 and TRBJ1-1; D possibly corresponds to TRBD1 (5 bases). The CDR3 extends over 13 amino acids. Trimming took off 0 bases at V and 3 bases at J, with 5 bases between the two ends. The germline CDR1 and CDR2 sequences are WNHNN and SYGVQD (reference sequence). CDR3 sequence reads: CASSESRDTEAFF. The CDR3 nucleotides read TGCGCCAGCAGTGAGTCCAGGGACACTGAAGCTTTCTTT.

This sequence joins TRBV30 and TRBJ2-1; tentatively, D is TRBD2 (6 bases). Germline V CDR1 and CDR2: GTSNPN, SVGIG (reference sequence). V was pared by 1 base and J by 2 bases, with 15 bases between. The length of the CDR3 is 16 residues. CDR3 loop: CAWSGGVRVTYNEQFF. Written as DNA, the CDR3 is TGTGCCTGGAGTGGGGGGGTTAGGGTAACCTACAATGAGCAGTTCTTC.

The genes are TRBV5-1 and TRBJ2-1; D is uncertain. CDR3 length: 15 amino acids. The ends were cut back, 1 base at V and 6 bases at J, with 14 bases in the middle. The V gene's germline CDR1 is SGHRS and CDR2 YFSETQ. The CDR3 loop is CASSLQFGSGNEQFF. The DNA for the CDR3 is TGCGCCAGCAGCTTGCAGTTCGGGTCTGGCAATGAGCAGTTCTTC.

In its sample, this clone was seen once. This chain joins TRBV11-2 and TRBJ2-5; 7 bases match TRBD1. The V segment lost 5 bases and the J segment 3 bases; nucleotides outside the gene matches: 15. The CDR3 loop spans 17 amino acids. The germline gives CDR1 SGHAT, CDR2 FQNNGV. The CDR3 DNA reads as TGTGCCAGCAGCGAACTACCTTCCGGGACAGCGAAAGAGACCCAGTACTTC. Translated: CASSELPSGTAKETQYF.

Concerning this clone itself: At the DNA level, this CDR3 is encoded by other sequences in the same sample as well. V and J are TRBV11-2 and TRBJ2-7; D is undetermined. The CDR3 is 11 amino acids. Germline CDR1 reads SGHAT; CDR2 reads FQNNGV. V was cut by 4 bases and J by 2 bases, with 3 bases left in between. As DNA, the CDR3 is TGTGCCAGCAGCTCTACCTACGAGCAGTACTTC. This codes for CASSSTYEQYF. Variable domain in full (rest from reference TRBV11-2 and TRBJ2-7): EAGVAQSPRYKIIEKRQSVAFWCNPISGHATLYWYQQILGQGPKLLIQFQNNGVVDDSQLPKDRFSAERLKGVDSTLKIQPAKLEDSAVYLCASSSTYEQYFGPGTRLTVT.

The V and J genes are TRBV7-6 and TRBJ2-3; D is perhaps TRBD1 (6 bases). The V gene's germline CDR1 is SGHVS and CDR2 FNYEAQ. The V end was cut by 6 bases, the J end by 4 bases, with 20 bases between. The CDR3 consists of 16 residues. DNA of the CDR3: TGTGCCAGCAGTTACACAGGGCCCGCAGGCTCAGATACGCAGTATTTT. It specifies CASSYTGPAGSDTQYF.

The CDR3 loop reads CASSPRAGQETQYF. CDR3 DNA: TGTGCCAGCAGTCCCCGGGCAGGGCAAGAGACCCAGTACTTC. The chain carries TRBV27 and TRBJ2-5, with D tentatively TRBD1 (5 bases). Deletions cut 5 bases from V and 2 bases from J, with 12 bases between. Per the germline V gene, CDR1 is MNHEY and CDR2 is SMNVEV (reference sequence). This CDR3 is built from 14 residues.

V and J are TRBV7-2 and TRBJ2-1, with 11 bases matching TRBD2. The CDR3 contains 18 residues. Per germline, CDR1 SGHTA and CDR2 FQGNSA. V dropped 0 bases and J dropped 4; count of bases not matched to a gene: 8. In nucleotides, the CDR3 is TGTGCCAGCAGCTTAGCTGGACTAGCGGGCTCTTCTTACAATGAGCAGTTCTTC. It is translated as CASSLAGLAGSSYNEQFF.

The rearrangement links TRBV6-5 to TRBJ1-1; D is ambiguous. Germline CDR1 MNHEY, CDR2 SVGAGI. Trimming stripped 5 bases from V and 8 bases from J, with 12 bases between. The CDR3 has 12 residues. The CDR3 sequence: CASSIEGREAFF. The CDR3 DNA is TGTGCCAGCAGTATTGAGGGCCGCGAAGCTTTCTTT.

This chain links TRBV28 with TRBJ2-7; possibly TRBD1 for D (5 bases). This CDR3 is built from 13 residues. CDR1 is MDHEN and CDR2 is SYDVKM in the germline V gene. V lost 3 bases and J lost 5, with 11 bases in between. CDR3 amino acids: CASSFRGYHEQYF. CDR3 sequence (DNA): TGTGCCAGCAGTTTTAGGGGTTACCACGAGCAGTACTTC.

The chain joins TRBV7-9 to TRBJ1-4; 7 bases are shared with TRBD1. Germline CDR1 reads SEHNR; CDR2 reads FQNEAQ (reference sequence). After removal of 8 bases from V and 7 bases from J, the junction contained 7 bases not matched to a gene. The CDR3 covers 13 residues. The CDR3 DNA reads TGTGCCAGCCGGGGAGGGGGCAGTGAAAAACTGTTTTTT. It encodes CASRGGGSEKLFF.

This sequence joins TRBV10-3 and TRBJ1-2; D is unclear. The ends were cut back, 7 bases at V and 6 bases at J, with 9 bases in the middle. Germline V gene lookup returns CDR1 ENHRY and CDR2 SYGVKD. The CDR3 is made up of 11 amino acids. The CDR3 is CAIKEANGYTF. CDR3 bases: TGTGCCATCAAGGAGGCGAATGGCTACACCTTC.

The rearrangement uses TRBV29-1 and TRBJ2-2; D is ambiguous. Trimming pared 7 bases from V and 0 bases from J, leaving 9 bases between. The CDR3 runs 13 residues. The germline V gene encodes CDR1 SQVTM and CDR2 ANQGSEA. The CDR3 region is CSARVANTGELFF. In nucleotides, the CDR3 is TGCAGCGCCCGAGTGGCGAACACCGGGGAGCTGTTTTTT.

The chain links TRBV6-1 to TRBJ2-5; weak D call: TRBD1 (6 bases). Germline assignment: CDR1 MNHNS and CDR2 SASEGT. Trimming shortened V by 2 bases and J by 2 bases, and 18 bases separated the two germline ends. The CDR3 has 17 amino acids. CDR3: CASSESWGTMAQETQYF. In DNA form, the CDR3 reads TGTGCCAGCAGTGAAAGTTGGGGGACAATGGCTCAAGAGACCCAGTACTTC.

The J gene is TRBJ2-4, the V gene TRBV7-8; 11 positions agree with TRBD2. CDR3 length: 18 amino acids. The ends lost 5 bases at V and 7 bases at J; junction bases unmatched: 16. Germline CDR1 reads SGHVS; CDR2 reads FQNEAQ. The CDR3 loop reads CASSPSAGLAGGQNIQYF. In DNA form, the CDR3 reads TGTGCCAGCAGCCCCTCGGCTGGGCTAGCGGGAGGCCAGAACATTCAGTACTTC.

V gene TRBV7-2 combines with J gene TRBJ2-6; 7 nucleotides align to TRBD1. Germline values: CDR1 SGHTA, CDR2 FQGNSA. The CDR3 sequence is 18 residues long. Trimming took 3 bases from V and 2 from J; bases not matched to a gene: 10. CDR3 bases: TGTGCCAGCAGCTTCTCGGACAGGATGTCGCCTGGGGCCAACGTCCTGACTTTC. Its protein is CASSFSDRMSPGANVLTF.

V gene TRBV28 combines with J gene TRBJ1-1; D is undetermined. The CDR3 has 16 residues. The V end lost 6 bases, the J end lost 5 bases, and 22 bases lay between the germline ends. The V gene's germline CDR1 is MDHEN and CDR2 SYDVKM. The CDR3 reads CASSQNRLLGRTEAFF. The CDR3 DNA follows: TGTGCCAGCAGCCAGAACCGACTTTTGGGAAGAACTGAAGCTTTCTTT.

The chain carries TRBV13 and TRBJ2-7, with a possible D match to TRBD1 (5 bases). The V and J ends lost 4 bases and 2 bases respectively, with 15 bases between them. Germline CDR1 PRHDT, CDR2 FYEKMQ (reference sequence). This CDR3 spans 15 amino acids. The CDR3, as DNA: TGTGCCAGCAGCTCTCCTATGGGGCTAACCTACGAGCAGTACTTC. Translating gives CASSSPMGLTYEQYF.

This clone was seen only a few times. The chain employs TRBV9 and TRBJ1-5; 8 nucleotides match TRBD1. Germline trimming cut 3 bases from V and 0 bases from J; bases unmatched to any gene: 8. CDR3 size: 17 residues. In germline, CDR1 is SGDLS, CDR2 YYNGEE. CDR3 region: CASSATDRAYSNQPQHF. The CDR3 DNA reads TGTGCCAGCAGCGCGACGGACAGGGCTTATAGCAATCAGCCCCAGCATTTT.

V is TRBV27 and J is TRBJ2-7, with D maybe TRBD2 (5 bases). V dropped 4 bases and J dropped 6 bases, with 19 bases sitting between them. Germline V gene data show CDR1 as MNHEY and CDR2 as SMNVEV (reference sequence). This CDR3 comprises 15 residues. Here the CDR3 reads CASSSPRELSGEQYF. The CDR3, as DNA: TGTGCCAGCAGTTCTCCTAGGGAGTTAAGCGGCGAGCAGTACTTC.

The chain has TRBV9 and TRBJ2-3; tentative D call: TRBD1 (6 bases). The germline V gene has CDR1 SGDLS and CDR2 YYNGEE. The V end was cut by 3 bases, the J end by 2 bases, with 22 bases between. The CDR3 sequence is 18 residues long. For the CDR3, the DNA is TGTGCCAGCAGCGCGAGGGGGAGCCCCTCCCTTTACACAGATACGCAGTATTTT. Protein: CASSARGSPSLYTDTQYF.

The chain couples TRBV27 to TRBJ2-3, with TRBD2 matching 10 bases. Per germline, CDR1 MNHEY and CDR2 SMNVEV (reference sequence). CDR3 length: 20 amino acids. J lost 4 bases, V lost 4 bases, and 20 bases had no gene match. The CDR3, as DNA: TGTGCCAGCAGTTCACCATCGTGGGGGGCTAGCGGGAGCCCGCCAGATACGCAGTATTTT. It yields the protein CASSSPSWGASGSPPDTQYF.

The V gene is TRBV27, the J gene TRBJ2-7, with 9 positions matching TRBD1. J gave up 3 bases and V 3 bases, and 9 bases lay outside the gene matches. CDR3 length: 16 residues. CDR1 is MNHEY, CDR2 SMNVEV, per germline (reference sequence). In DNA form, the CDR3 reads TGTGCCAGCAGTTTGAACGAGCCGGGACAGGGCTACGAGCAGTACTTC. It codes for CASSLNEPGQGYEQYF.

This clone was counted once. V usage is TRBV30 and J usage is TRBJ1-1; no reliable D call. The CDR3 extends over 12 amino acids. CDR1 and CDR2 (germline): GTSNPN, SVGIG (reference sequence). Trimming shortened V by 5 bases and J by 6 bases, and 13 bases separated the two germline ends. CDR3: CAWVGEGAEAFF. The CDR3 DNA sequence: TGTGCCTGGGTTGGGGAAGGAGCTGAAGCTTTCTTT.

The chain combines TRBV27 with TRBJ1-2, with 9 bases that match TRBD1. The trim removed 5 bases at V and 0 bases at J, leaving 10 bases unmatched. This CDR3 contains 17 residues. In germline, CDR1 is MNHEY, CDR2 SMNVEV (reference sequence). The CDR3 coding sequence is TGTGCCAGCAGTCCGGGACAGGGAATTCGGTCTAACTATGGCTACACCTTC. Amino acids: CASSPGQGIRSNYGYTF.

This clone was seen more than once but under ten times. The chain is built from TRBV30 and TRBJ1-4, with a possible D match to TRBD1 (5 bases). Germline CDR1 is GTSNPN and CDR2 is SVGIG (reference sequence). The CDR3 is 14 amino acids. Trimming took 2 bases from V and 8 from J, leaving 15 bases between them. The CDR3 sequence: CAWSPGIAEEKLFF. The CDR3 DNA reads TGTGCCTGGAGTCCAGGGATCGCCGAGGAAAAACTGTTTTTT. The full variable domain, completed using reference TRBV30 and TRBJ1-4, is SQTIHQWPATLVQPVGSPLSLECTVEGTSNPNLYWYRQAAGRGLQLLFYSVGIGQISSEVPQNLSASRPQDRQFILSSKKLLLSDSGFYLCAWSPGIAEEKLFFGSGTQLSVL.

The rearrangement uses TRBV7-3 and TRBJ2-1; 13 nucleotides align to TRBD2. In germline, CDR1 is SGHTA, CDR2 FQGTGA. J lost 1 base, V lost 4 bases, and 1 base had no gene match. The CDR3 is made up of 16 amino acids. The CDR3, as DNA: TGTGCCAGCAGCTGGGGACTAGCGGGATCCTACAATGAGCAGTTCTTC. It yields the protein CASSWGLAGSYNEQFF.

This clone was detected once. The gene calls are TRBV6-6 and TRBJ1-5; 8 bases agree with TRBD1. J was trimmed by 3 bases and V by 0 bases; bases with no gene match: 4. The CDR3 has 16 amino acids. Per the germline V gene, CDR1 is MNHNY and CDR2 is SVGAGI (reference sequence). The CDR3 DNA sequence: TGTGCCAGCAGTTACTCTTGGGACAGGCCCAATCAGCCCCAGCATTTT. As protein: CASSYSWDRPNQPQHF.

This clone has only a few counts. As DNA, the CDR3 is TGTGCCACCAGCGGGGGCTTCAACCTCGCCTACGAGCAGTACTTC. Protein product: CATSGGFNLAYEQYF. The chain couples TRBV15 to TRBJ2-7; D is possibly TRBD1 (6 bases). Per the germline V gene, CDR1 is LNHNV and CDR2 is YYDKDF (reference sequence). V was pared by 5 bases and J by 2 bases, with 16 bases between. The CDR3 consists of 15 residues.